The clone carrying this T cell receptor beta chain has ten or more counts. The CDR3 loop spans 11 amino acids. CDR1 and CDR2 (germline): SQVTM, ANQGSEA. Between the trimmed V and J ends, which lost 4 bases and 6 bases, there was a span of 10 bases. The sample is drawn from a study of identical twins. Via MiXCR, TCRdb re-called the 5' RACE reads, giving one row per CDR3 protein. The sample includes 640,000 or so distinct CDR3 sequences, 5.5% to 6.5% of them seen just once. The sequence came from a man between 18 and 35 years old in good health. The chain links TRBV29-1 to TRBJ2-7; TRBD1 or TRBD2 may be the D gene (5 bases each). The sample was naive T cells sorted from blood. CDR3 in amino acids: CSVARGTEQYV. Written as DNA, the CDR3 is TGCAGCGTTGCGAGAGGGACCGAGCAGTACGTC.